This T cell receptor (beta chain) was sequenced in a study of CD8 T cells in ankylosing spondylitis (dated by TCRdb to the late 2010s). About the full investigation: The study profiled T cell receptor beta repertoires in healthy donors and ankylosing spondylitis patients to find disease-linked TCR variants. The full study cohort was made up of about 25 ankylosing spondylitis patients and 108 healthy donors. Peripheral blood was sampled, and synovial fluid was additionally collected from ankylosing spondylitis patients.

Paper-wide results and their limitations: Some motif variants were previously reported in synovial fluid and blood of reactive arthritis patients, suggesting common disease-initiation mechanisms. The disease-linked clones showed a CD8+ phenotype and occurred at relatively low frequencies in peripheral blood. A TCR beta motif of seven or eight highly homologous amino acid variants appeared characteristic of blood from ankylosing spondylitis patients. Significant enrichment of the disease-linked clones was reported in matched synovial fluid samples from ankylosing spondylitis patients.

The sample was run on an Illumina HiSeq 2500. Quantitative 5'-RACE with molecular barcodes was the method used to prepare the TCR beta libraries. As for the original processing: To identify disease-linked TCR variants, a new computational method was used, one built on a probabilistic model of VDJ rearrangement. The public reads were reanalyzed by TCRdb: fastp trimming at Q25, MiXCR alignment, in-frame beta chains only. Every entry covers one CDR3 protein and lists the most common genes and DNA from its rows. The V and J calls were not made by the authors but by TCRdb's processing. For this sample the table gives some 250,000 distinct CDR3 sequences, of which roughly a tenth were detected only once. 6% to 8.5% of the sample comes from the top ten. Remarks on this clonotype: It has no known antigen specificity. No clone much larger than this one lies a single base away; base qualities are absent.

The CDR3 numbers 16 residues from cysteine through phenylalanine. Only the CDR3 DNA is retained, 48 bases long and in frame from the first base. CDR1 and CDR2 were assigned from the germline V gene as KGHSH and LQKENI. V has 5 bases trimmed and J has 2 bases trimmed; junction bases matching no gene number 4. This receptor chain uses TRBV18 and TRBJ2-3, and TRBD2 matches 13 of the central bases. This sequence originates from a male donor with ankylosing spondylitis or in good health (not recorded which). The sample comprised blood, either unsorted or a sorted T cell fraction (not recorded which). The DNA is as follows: TGTGCCAGCTCATTCGGACTAGCGGGGGACACAGATACGCAGTATTTT. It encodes CASSFGLAGDTDTQYF.